These 22 T cell receptor beta chains were sequenced from one sample in a study of blood T cell repertoires in COVID-19 (dated by TCRdb to 2019 to 2021). Libraries were built with the immunoSEQ multiplex PCR assay. Drawn from immuneACCESS, this table holds only the in-frame rearrangements with V and J called that TCRdb kept. Clones are partly lost; checked studies trace under half to an unresolved V gene and leave the rest unexplained. The sample yields 70,000 to 95,000 clones; 84% were counted once. The top ten hold approximately 14% of the sample. The sample was peripheral blood. Receptors originate from a human donor in a cohort sampled during active COVID-19.

This clone appeared once. V is TRBV9 and J is TRBJ1-4; D unclear. Germline V gene data show CDR1 as SGDLS and CDR2 as YYNGEE. CDR3 length equals 16 residues. The V end was cut by 0 bases, the J end by 6 bases, with 15 bases between. In DNA, the CDR3 is TGTGCCAGCAGCGTAGGCGTCCCCGGCGGCTATGAAAAACTGTTTTTT. It translates to CASSVGVPGGYEKLFF.

This chain joins TRBV18 and TRBJ1-3; D unresolved. The CDR3 extends over 15 amino acids. The germline CDR1 and CDR2 sequences are KGHSH and LQKENI. The V end was cut by 3 bases, the J end by 0 bases, with 9 bases between. For the CDR3, the DNA is TGTGCCAGCTCACCCATCGCGGACTCTGGAAACACCATATATTTT. It translates to CASSPIADSGNTIYF.

The chain combines TRBV15 with TRBJ1-4; 9 bases agree with TRBD1. The CDR3 consists of 13 residues. Germline CDR1 LNHNV, CDR2 YYDKDF (reference sequence). V trimming: 3 bases; J trimming: 7 bases; junction bases outside the gene matches: 0. The CDR3 reads CATSRDRGEKLFF. The CDR3 nucleotides are TGTGCCACCAGCAGGGACAGGGGTGAAAAACTGTTTTTT.

The chain recombines TRBV10-2 with TRBJ1-1; no reliable D call. Trimming took 8 bases from V and 2 from J, leaving 6 bases between them. From germline, CDR1 is WSHSY and CDR2 SAAADI. The CDR3 is 11 residues long. The CDR3: CASGHNTEAFF. The CDR3 DNA reads TGCGCCAGCGGGCATAACACTGAAGCTTTCTTT.

V gene TRBV5-1 combines with J gene TRBJ1-1; D is uncertain. Germline CDR1 and CDR2: SGHRS and YFSETQ. The V end was cut by 0 bases, the J end by 7 bases, with 16 bases between. CDR3 length: 15 amino acids. CDR3 residues: CASSLENRNKDEAFF. CDR3 in DNA: TGCGCCAGCAGCTTGGAGAACCGAAACAAAGATGAAGCTTTCTTT.

This rearrangement joins TRBV19 to TRBJ2-2, with D possibly being TRBD2 (6 bases). Germline V lookup: CDR1 LNHDA, CDR2 SQIVND (reference sequence). The CDR3 is 18 residues long. V was cut by 6 bases and J by 8 bases, with 28 bases left in between. CDR3 in amino acids: CASSIYRGSGGARGELFF. The CDR3 nucleotides are TGTGCCAGTAGCATCTATAGAGGGAGTGGAGGGGCAAGGGGGGAGCTGTTTTTT.

The chain uses TRBV5-6 and TRBJ1-5, with TRBD1 matching 8 bases. Unmatched junction bases numbered 5, after V lost 4 bases and J lost 8 bases. Germline CDR1 reads SGHDT; CDR2 reads YYEEEE. CDR3 length equals 13 residues. The CDR3 protein is CASSRDRWEPQHF. In DNA, the CDR3 is TGTGCCAGCAGCCGGGACAGGTGGGAGCCCCAGCATTTT.

This clone was picked up a small number of times. This rearrangement joins TRBV4-1 to TRBJ1-5, with 7 bases lining up with TRBD1. V lost 0 bases and J lost 7; bases outside the gene matches: 12. The CDR3 runs 17 residues. The germline gives CDR1 MGHRA, CDR2 YSYEKL. CDR3 DNA: TGCGCCAGCAGCCAAGATTTAGGGGGCGCCGGGGCCCAGCCCCAGCATTTT. It is translated as CASSQDLGGAGAQPQHF.

CDR3 loop: CASSPMGGPTTDTQYF. In nucleotides, the CDR3 is TGTGCCAGCAGTCCGATGGGGGGGCCTACCACAGATACGCAGTATTTT. V gene TRBV6-6 combines with J gene TRBJ2-3; the D gene is possibly TRBD2 (7 bases). V dropped 5 bases and J dropped 2 bases, with 17 bases sitting between them. Germline CDR1 and CDR2: MNHNY and SVGAGI (reference sequence). The CDR3 extends over 16 amino acids.

This clone has just one count. The chain recombines TRBV27 with TRBJ2-7; 7 bases match TRBD1. V trimming: 6 bases; J trimming: 3 bases; junction bases outside the gene matches: 5. The CDR3 covers 13 residues. Germline V gives CDR1 MNHEY, CDR2 SMNVEV (reference sequence). The CDR3 DNA reads TGTGCCAGCAGCTGGGGACAGTTCTACGAGCAGTACTTC. This encodes CASSWGQFYEQYF.

The V gene is TRBV9, the J gene TRBJ2-1, with 9 bases lining up with TRBD2. CDR1 and CDR2 (germline): SGDLS, YYNGEE. The CDR3 runs to 14 residues. V trimming: 3 bases; J trimming: 6 bases; junction bases outside the gene matches: 4. For the CDR3, the DNA is TGTGCCAGCAGCGATGGCGGGGGGGGCAATGAGCAGTTCTTC. Translation: CASSDGGGGNEQFF.

J is TRBJ2-7 and V is TRBV7-9, with 7 bases matching TRBD1. Trimming cost V 3 bases and J 5 bases; bases outside gene matches: 4. The CDR3 contains 13 residues. Germline assignment: CDR1 SEHNR and CDR2 FQNEAQ (reference sequence). CDR3 amino acids: CASSFRQGHEQYF. The CDR3 DNA reads as TGTGCCAGCAGCTTCAGACAGGGTCACGAGCAGTACTTC. Full variable domain (rest looked up from reference TRBV7-9 and TRBJ2-7): DTGVSQNPRHKITKRGQNVTFRCDPISEHNRLYWYRQTLGQGPEFLTYFQNEAQLEKSRLLSDRFSAERPKGSFSTLEIQRTEQGDSAMYLCASSFRQGHEQYFGPGTRLTVT.

The chain has TRBV7-2 and TRBJ1-5; 9 nucleotides align to TRBD1. The CDR3 is 17 amino acids. V lost 5 bases and J lost 4; bases outside the gene matches: 12. Germline CDR1 reads SGHTA; CDR2 reads FQGNSA. The chain's CDR3 is CASSPPPGQGSNQPQHF. For the CDR3, the DNA is TGTGCCAGCAGCCCACCCCCGGGACAGGGATCAAATCAGCCCCAGCATTTT.

The chain links TRBV5-1 to TRBJ2-1; 11 nucleotides align to TRBD2. Germline CDR1 is SGHRS and CDR2 is YFSETQ. The CDR3 has 18 residues. Trimming took 2 bases from V and 0 from J; bases not matched to a gene: 7. The CDR3 DNA reads TGCGCCAGCAGCTTACTAGCGGGGGTCCTAAGCTCCTACAATGAGCAGTTCTTC. Translating gives CASSLLAGVLSSYNEQFF.

V usage is TRBV19 and J usage is TRBJ1-2, with 7 bases that match TRBD1. Germline V CDR1 and CDR2: LNHDA, SQIVND (reference sequence). The CDR3 consists of 13 residues. After removal of 10 bases from V and 4 bases from J, the junction contained 9 bases not matched to a gene. This CDR3 is CAISSGQFYGYTF. The CDR3 nucleotides read TGTGCCATAAGTTCGGGACAGTTCTATGGCTACACCTTC.

The V gene is TRBV5-4, the J gene TRBJ2-3; the match to TRBD2 covers 8 bases. The CDR3 is made up of 15 amino acids. Looked up from germline, CDR1 is SGHNT and CDR2 is YYREEE (reference sequence). The trim removed 4 bases at V and 2 bases at J, leaving 6 bases unmatched. The CDR3 nucleotides read TGTGCCAGCAGCGCTCCGGGGGGGGCCACAGATACGCAGTATTTT. This translates into CASSAPGGATDTQYF. The full variable domain, in which reference TRBV5-4 and TRBJ2-3 provide the parts outside the CDR3, is ETGVTQSPTHLIKTRGQQVTLRCSSQSGHNTVSWYQQALGQGPQFIFQYYREEENGRGNFPPRFSGLQFPNYSSELNVNALELDDSALYLCASSAPGGATDTQYFGPGTRLTVL.

This clone was seen a few times. The chain employs TRBV5-1 and TRBJ2-7; TRBD1 aligns across 8 bases. The CDR3 has 14 residues. Germline CDR1 is SGHRS and CDR2 is YFSETQ. V shed 2 bases and J 6 bases; nucleotides not matched to a gene: 7. This CDR3 reads CASSFQGAQAEQYF. The CDR3 region has the DNA TGCGCCAGCAGCTTCCAGGGGGCGCAGGCCGAGCAGTACTTC.

The chain uses TRBV5-4 and TRBJ2-1; maybe TRBD2 (6 bases). The germline gives CDR1 SGHNT, CDR2 YYREEE (reference sequence). The CDR3 totals 15 residues. V lost 0 bases and J 5 bases, leaving 12 bases between the germline ends. CDR3 nucleotides: TGTGCCAGCAGCTTGGGGGTACCGGGAGACAATGAGCAGTTCTTC. Translating gives CASSLGVPGDNEQFF.

CDR3 in amino acids: CATSNAPGGYTF. CDR3 DNA sequence: TGTGCCACCAGTAACGCCCCGGGGGGCTACACCTTC. V is TRBV24-1 and J is TRBJ1-2; the D is unclear. Trimming removed 6 bases from V and 8 bases from J, with 12 bases in between. This CDR3 has 12 residues. Germline V gene lookup returns CDR1 KGHDR and CDR2 SFDVKD.

In its sample, this clone was seen a few times. The chain employs TRBV6-5 and TRBJ2-2; TRBD2 is a possible D gene (6 bases). CDR3 length equals 16 residues. Germline V lookup: CDR1 MNHEY, CDR2 SVGAGI. Trimming removed 3 bases from V and 5 bases from J, with 16 bases in between. CDR3 in amino acids: CASSYVREVETGELFF. CDR3 DNA: TGTGCCAGCAGTTATGTCAGGGAGGTTGAAACCGGGGAGCTGTTTTTT.

The J gene is TRBJ2-7, the V gene TRBV11-2; D ambiguous. The V gene's germline CDR1 is SGHAT and CDR2 FQNNGV. Trimming shortened V by 1 base and J by 6 bases, and 16 bases separated the two germline ends. CDR3 length: 15 amino acids. CDR3 DNA: TGTGCCAGCAGCTTAGTTTCTCCAGGTTTGGTCGAGCAGTACTTC. It yields the protein CASSLVSPGLVEQYF. The whole variable domain, remainder taken from reference TRBV11-2 and TRBJ2-7, is EAGVAQSPRYKIIEKRQSVAFWCNPISGHATLYWYQQILGQGPKLLIQFQNNGVVDDSQLPKDRFSAERLKGVDSTLKIQPAKLEDSAVYLCASSLVSPGLVEQYFGPGTRLTVT.

A single count supports this clone. Other DNA sequences from this sample encode an identical CDR3 as well. The chain combines TRBV6-5 with TRBJ2-7; TRBD2 is a possible D gene (5 bases). The CDR3 consists of 13 residues. V gave up 2 bases and J gave up 2 bases, with 7 bases separating them. Germline values: CDR1 MNHEY, CDR2 SVGAGI. DNA of the CDR3: TGTGCCAGCAGTTACGGAGGTACCTACGAGCAGTACTTC. It encodes CASSYGGTYEQYF.